This is a list of T cell receptor beta chains from one sample in a study of cytomegalovirus exposure and HLA in healthy donors. TCRdb keeps only in-frame clones here, not all; method: immunoSEQ multiplex PCR. The data contain about 160,000 clones, 70% to 85% of them singletons. The sample consisted of PBMCs. All receptors derive from a man aged 45-65 years in good health and CMV-seropositive. Both conserved end residues are part of each CDR3. Each record gives: D gene, CDR3 length, V gene, J gene, CDR3 protein. The D gene is left open where the match is weak.

TRBD1	15	TRBV7-9	TRBJ1-4	CASSYQAGTVEKLFF
TRBD2	15	TRBV14	TRBJ2-5	CASSQVAGGPETQYF
NA	14	TRBV11-2	TRBJ2-5	CASSLERVVETQYF
NA	16	TRBV7-2	TRBJ1-6	CASSLVSFTLNSPLHF
NA	17	TRBV10-3	TRBJ2-3	CAISEPDRDSQVDTQYF
NA	14	TRBV6-1	TRBJ2-2	CASSGERVTGELFF
TRBD2	15	TRBV7-3	TRBJ2-3	CASSFRGDPTDTQYF
TRBD1	11	TRBV20-1	TRBJ1-2	CSARRGQSYTF
NA	11	TRBV20-1	TRBJ2-7	CSALRGLEQYF
TRBD2	15	TRBV27	TRBJ2-4	CASRMAGGGGNIQYF
TRBD1	16	TRBV7-9	TRBJ2-5	CASSSHGQGAGETQYF